Presented here are 27 T cell receptor beta chains from one specimen sequenced in a study of Graves' ophthalmopathy and Graves' hyperthyroidism. Scientists amplified the TCR beta CDR3 regions from RNA transcripts. The first-round RT-PCR employed HTBI primers together with the Qiagen OneStep RT-PCR kit. A multiplex PCR was then performed as the second round. Via MiXCR, TCRdb re-called the multiplex PCR reads, giving one row per CDR3 protein. Among fewer than 600,000 distinct CDR3 sequences listed, 13% to 15% were seen once. Sequenced sample: blood. The receptors here all came from a woman under 40 with Graves' ophthalmopathy.

On this clonotype: At one end the junction does not follow the germline gene, possibly because of a read error. The V and J genes are TRBV18 and TRBJ1-2; D is uncertain. CDR1 and CDR2 (germline): KGHSH, LQKENI. The CDR3 extends over 14 amino acids. The CDR3: CSSSPRTGNYGYTF. The CDR3 DNA reads TGTTCCAGCTCACCCCGGACCGGAAACTATGGCTACACCTTC.

This clonotype was seen repeatedly, ten times or more. The chain couples TRBV28 to TRBJ1-1; perhaps TRBD1 as D (6 bases). Germline assignment: CDR1 MDHEN and CDR2 SYDVKM. V lost 10 bases to trimming and J lost 0 bases, with 21 bases between them. The CDR3 loop spans 16 amino acids. The CDR3 DNA reads as TGTGCCACCTACCCGGGGGCCAAGGGTATGAACACTGAAGCTTTCTTT. Protein: CATYPGAKGMNTEAFF.

This clonotype was counted ten times or more. CDR3 sequence (DNA): TGCAGTGCTAGGGTGGACAGGATGGCCTATGGCTACACCTTC. This sequence encodes CSARVDRMAYGYTF. The V call is TRBV20-1, the J call TRBJ1-2; 7 nucleotides align to TRBD1. CDR3 length: 14 amino acids. The germline V gene encodes CDR1 DFQATT and CDR2 SNEGSKA (reference sequence). Trimming took 3 bases from V and 4 from J; bases not matched to a gene: 8.

This clonotype was counted ten times or more. V and J are TRBV27 and TRBJ2-7, with D unclear. Germline V gene sequence: CDR1 MNHEY, CDR2 SMNVEV (reference sequence). Deletions cut 3 bases from V and 1 base from J, with 7 bases between. There are 13 residues in the CDR3. CDR3 nucleotide sequence: TGTGCCAGCAGTTTCCACAAGTCCTACGAGCAGTACTTC. Encoded protein: CASSFHKSYEQYF.

This clonotype was seen at least ten times. The V call is TRBV12-5, the J call TRBJ1-1, with D possibly TRBD1 on 5 matching bases. Germline V gene sequence: CDR1 LGHNT, CDR2 FRNRAP. This CDR3 is built from 14 residues. Trimming took 2 bases from V and 7 from J, leaving 14 bases between them. The CDR3 reads CASGLSGTRGEAFF. The CDR3 bases are TGTGCTAGTGGTTTGTCCGGGACGAGGGGTGAAGCTTTCTTT.

In its sample, this clonotype was seen many times. The rearrangement links TRBV29-1 to TRBJ2-2; no clear D gene. In germline, CDR1 is SQVTM, CDR2 ANQGSEA. V shed 0 bases and J shed 3 bases, with 8 bases lying between them. The CDR3 runs 14 residues. The CDR3 protein is CSVEDRRHTGELFF. In DNA, the CDR3 is TGCAGCGTTGAAGATCGTCGGCACACCGGGGAGCTGTTTTTT.

The V and J genes are TRBV15 and TRBJ2-7; 8 bases line up with TRBD2. This CDR3 contains 16 residues. V dropped 0 bases and J dropped 6; count of bases not matched to a gene: 10. Germline V gene sequence: CDR1 LNHNV, CDR2 YYDKDF (reference sequence). CDR3 sequence reads: CATSRDLTGGPFEQYF. CDR3 sequence (DNA): TGTGCCACCAGCAGAGATTTGACGGGAGGGCCTTTCGAGCAGTACTTC.

This clonotype has ten or more counts. V and J are TRBV6-2 or TRBV6-3 and TRBJ1-2, with D unclear. The V end lost 2 bases, the J end lost 5 bases, and 12 bases lay between the germline ends. CDR1 and CDR2 (germline): MNHEY, SVGEGT. The length of the CDR3 is 14 residues. The CDR3 DNA follows: TGTGCCAGCAGTTACCCCCTTAGTTCGTATGGCTACACCTTC. Encoded protein: CASSYPLSSYGYTF.

This clonotype was picked up a small number of times. The rearrangement links TRBV18 to TRBJ1-1; D might be TRBD1 (5 bases). Germline V gene lookup returns CDR1 KGHSH and CDR2 LQKENI. The CDR3 has 17 amino acids. V was cut by 2 bases and J by 1 base, with 17 bases left in between. The CDR3 loop reads CASSPALLRETNTEAFF. CDR3 DNA sequence: TGTGCCAGCTCACCAGCCCTCCTCAGGGAAACGAACACTGAAGCTTTCTTT.

The table lists this clonotype with many counts. The CDR3 nucleotides are TGTGCCAGCAGCGTAGGGCAGGGGATGGGCTACACCTTC. It encodes CASSVGQGMGYTF. V gene TRBV9 combines with J gene TRBJ1-2, with a possible D match to TRBD1 (6 bases). Trimming took off 0 bases at V and 8 bases at J, with 11 bases between the two ends. The CDR3 sequence is 13 residues long. Germline CDR1 SGDLS, CDR2 YYNGEE.

In this sample, this clonotype turned up once. A much larger clonotype is one base distant, so this may be a read error. The chain employs TRBV28 and TRBJ1-6; D is unclear. The CDR3 is made up of 15 amino acids. Germline V lookup: CDR1 MDHEN, CDR2 SYDVKM. The V end lost 4 bases, the J end lost 7 bases, and 14 bases lay between the germline ends. The CDR3 nucleotides read TGTGCCAGCAGTTGCAGGCGGGTTAGCAATTCACCCCTCCACTTT. Translated: CASSCRRVSNSPLHF.

The CDR3 DNA sequence: TGTGCCAGCGGTTCCTTCCCCGGGGAGCTGTTTTTT. It yields the protein CASGSFPGELFF. The V and J genes are TRBV27 and TRBJ2-2; D gene ambiguous. With 8 bases removed from V and 6 bases from J, the gap between germline ends came to 10 bases. The length of the CDR3 is 12 residues. CDR1 and CDR2 from the germline V gene are MNHEY and SMNVEV (reference sequence).

This clonotype was recorded at least ten times. This chain connects TRBV12-3 or TRBV12-4 to TRBJ2-7, with no clear D. The CDR3 length is 13 residues. V lost 5 bases to trimming and J lost 2 bases, with 10 bases between them. CDR3 sequence: CASSPRWPYEQYF. CDR3 in DNA: TGTGCCAGCAGTCCCCGGTGGCCCTACGAGCAGTACTTC.

J is TRBJ1-1 and V is TRBV19; 9 bases fit TRBD1. V gave up 8 bases and J gave up 5 bases; unmatched junction bases: 6. The CDR3 contains 13 residues. Germline CDR1 reads LNHDA; CDR2 reads SQIVND (reference sequence). In DNA form, the CDR3 reads TGTGCCAGTTCACGGACAGGGGAGACTGAAGCTTTCTTT. Translation gives CASSRTGETEAFF. Complete variable domain (other parts from reference TRBV19 and TRBJ1-1): DGGITQSPKYLFRKEGQNVTLSCEQNLNHDAMYWYRQDPGQGLRLIYYSQIVNDFQKGDIAEGYSVSREKKESFPLTVTSAQKNPTAFYLCASSRTGETEAFFGQGTRLTVV.

The count of this clonotype is one. V gene TRBV12-3 or TRBV12-4 combines with J gene TRBJ1-1, with TRBD1 as a possible D gene (5 bases). V lost 7 bases and J lost 8, with 20 bases in between. CDR3 length: 14 amino acids. CDR3 bases: TGTGCCAGCATCCCCCCGGGTGGAGGGGCCGAAGCTTTCTTT. It is translated as CASIPPGGGAEAFF.

The gene calls are TRBV12-3 or TRBV12-4 and TRBJ2-5, with D possibly TRBD1 on 7 matching bases. The CDR3 length is 18 residues. Between the trimmed V and J ends, which lost 3 bases and 0 bases, there was a span of 20 bases. The CDR3 nucleotides are TGTGCCAGCAGTTTTAATTGGAACCTCAGGGGGGACCAAGAGACCCAGTACTTC. It is translated as CASSFNWNLRGDQETQYF.

This clonotype appeared many times. V and J are TRBV28 and TRBJ1-1; 9 positions agree with TRBD1. J lost 1 base, V lost 4 bases, and 7 bases had no gene match. This CDR3 comprises 16 residues. Germline CDR1 is MDHEN and CDR2 is SYDVKM. This chain's CDR3 is CASSSPSGQGNTEAFF. Written as DNA, the CDR3 is TGTGCCAGCAGTTCACCCTCGGGACAGGGGAACACTGAAGCTTTCTTT.

This clonotype has only one observation. A clone one base away is much larger, so this may be a read error. A read error is likely, as this CDR3 ends without the conserved phenylalanine or tryptophan. This chain uses TRBV6-2 or TRBV6-3 with TRBJ2-2; TRBD2 matches 8 bases. Germline lookup yields CDR1 MNHEY and CDR2 SVGEGT. V lost 7 bases, J lost 5 bases, and 6 bases stayed unmatched. CDR3 length: 14 amino acids. The chain's CDR3 is CASNRLATTGELFL. The CDR3 nucleotides are TGTGCCAGCAACCGACTAGCGACAACCGGGGAGCTGTTTTTG.

This clonotype was recorded many times. This rearrangement joins TRBV20-1 to TRBJ1-1; the D is unclear. CDR3 length equals 13 residues. Trimming shortened V by 5 bases and J by 5 bases, and 15 bases separated the two germline ends. Germline V lookup: CDR1 DFQATT, CDR2 SNEGSKA (reference sequence). The DNA of the CDR3 is TGCAGTGCTCAACCACCATCTGGGACTGAAGCTTTCTTT. This gives the protein CSAQPPSGTEAFF.

The V call is TRBV30, the J call TRBJ2-6; D unclear. The germline V gene encodes CDR1 GTSNPN and CDR2 SVGIG (reference sequence). The CDR3 has 14 residues. V shed 2 bases and J shed 0 bases, with 5 bases lying between them. The CDR3 loop is CAWSRTSGANVLTF. In DNA, the CDR3 is TGTGCCTGGAGTAGAACCTCTGGGGCCAACGTCCTGACTTTC.

The genes are TRBV30 and TRBJ2-7; 8 positions match TRBD2. The ends lost 0 bases at V and 3 bases at J; junction bases unmatched: 7. The germline CDR1 and CDR2 sequences are GTSNPN and SVGIG (reference sequence). The CDR3 sequence is 15 residues long. Here the CDR3 DNA reads TGTGCCTGGAGTGTAGGGTCGGGGGGGCTCTACGAGCAGTACTTC. Amino acid sequence: CAWSVGSGGLYEQYF. Drawing the rest from reference TRBV30 and TRBJ2-7, the complete variable domain is SQTIHQWPATLVQPVGSPLSLECTVEGTSNPNLYWYRQAAGRGLQLLFYSVGIGQISSEVPQNLSASRPQDRQFILSSKKLLLSDSGFYLCAWSVGSGGLYEQYFGPGTRLTVT.

Ten or more counts support this clonotype. The CDR3 region is CASSLIPTGLNTEAFF. CDR3 sequence (DNA): TGTGCCAGCAGCTTAATTCCTACAGGTTTGAACACTGAAGCTTTCTTT. The chain combines TRBV11-2 with TRBJ1-1; possibly TRBD1 for D (5 bases). From germline, CDR1 is SGHAT and CDR2 FQNNGV. This CDR3 comprises 16 residues. The V end was cut by 2 bases, the J end by 0 bases, with 13 bases between.

This chain links TRBV13 with TRBJ1-2; 7 nucleotides agree with TRBD1. Germline assignment: CDR1 PRHDT and CDR2 FYEKMQ (reference sequence). The CDR3 covers 15 residues. J gave up 2 bases and V 5 bases, and 8 bases lay outside the gene matches. CDR3 sequence: CASSGQGGLNYGYTF. CDR3 in DNA: TGTGCCAGCAGCGGGCAAGGGGGCTTAAACTATGGCTACACCTTC.

The genes are TRBV7-3 and TRBJ1-2, with D possibly TRBD1 on 5 matching bases. CDR3 size: 15 residues. CDR1 and CDR2 from the germline V gene are SGHTA and FQGTGA. With 5 bases removed from V and 0 bases from J, the gap between germline ends came to 13 bases. The CDR3 region has the DNA TGTGCCAGCAGCCCGACGGGGCCTTCTAACTATGGCTACACCTTC. Translating gives CASSPTGPSNYGYTF.

On this clonotype: This likely comes from a read error, as the CDR3 has no conserved phenylalanine or tryptophan at its end. The chain joins TRBV7-9 to TRBJ2-7; D is perhaps TRBD1 or TRBD2 (5 bases each). V was pared by 4 bases and J by 3 bases, with 13 bases between. Germline values: CDR1 SEHNR, CDR2 FQNEAQ (reference sequence). The length of the CDR3 is 14 residues. The chain's CDR3 is CASSSRDAYYEQYY. CDR3 coding DNA: TGTGCCAGCAGCTCTCGGGACGCGTACTACGAGCAGTACTAC.

This clonotype came up many times. This CDR3 is missing its conserved last phenylalanine or tryptophan, likely due to a read error. The CDR3 is CASSPEGSHPGELFC. CDR3 sequence (DNA): TGCGCCAGCAGCCCCGAGGGGAGTCATCCAGGGGAGCTGTTTTGT. V and J are TRBV5-1 and TRBJ2-2; TRBD1 or TRBD2 may be the D gene (5 bases each). This CDR3 spans 15 amino acids. V was cut by 4 bases and J by 8 bases, with 18 bases left in between. Germline CDR1 and CDR2: SGHRS and YFSETQ.

J is TRBJ1-2 and V is TRBV5-5; 7 bases agree with TRBD1. From germline, CDR1 is SGHKS and CDR2 YYEKEE (reference sequence). Germline trimming cut 0 bases from V and 7 bases from J; bases unmatched to any gene: 3. There are 13 residues in the CDR3. As DNA, the CDR3 is TGTGCCAGCAGCTTGGGGGACAGCCGTGGCTACACCTTC. Residues: CASSLGDSRGYTF.